Listed below are T cell receptor beta chains from one sample, sequenced in a study of shared clonotypes between healthy human individuals. The table came from immunoSEQ multiplex PCR; TCRdb's copy has only in-frame clones and leaves some out. Here the sample spans 2 million to 2.5 million clones, about 94% being singletons. The sample consisted of naive CD4+ T cells sorted from blood. These receptors all come from a young man in good health. CDR3s include the opening cysteine and the closing phenylalanine or tryptophan. D genes are given only for firm matches. Size is omitted from some rows. Given values are once, few, many or a class for expanded clones.

clone size	V gene	J gene	D gene	CDR3 protein	CDR3 DNA
-	TRBV11-2	TRBJ1-1	TRBD1	CASSLEATGGAFF	TGTGCCAGCAGCTTAGAGGCGACAGGGGGAGCTTTCTTT
-	TRBV7-3	TRBJ2-7	-	CASSPDRTSGEQYF	TGTGCCAGTTCCCCCGACAGGACCTCCGGCGAGCAGTACTTC
-	TRBV30	TRBJ2-1	-	CAWSPRLYNEQFF	TGTGCCTGGAGTCCCCGACTTTACAATGAGCAGTTCTTC
-	TRBV14	TRBJ2-7	-	CASSQRGIPYEQYF	TGTGCCAGCAGCCAACGGGGGATCCCCTACGAGCAGTACTTC
few	TRBV11-2	TRBJ1-3	-	CASSRAEQGRNTIYF	TGTGCCAGCAGCCGAGCGGAACAGGGACGAAACACCATATATTTT
-	TRBV11-3	TRBJ2-3	-	CASSLDSLRTDTQYF	TGTGCCAGCAGCTTAGATTCATTGCGCACAGATACGCAGTATTTT
-	TRBV30	TRBJ1-4	-	CAWSREDEKLFF	TGTGCCTGGAGCAGGGAAGATGAAAAACTGTTTTTT
-	TRBV7-2	TRBJ2-5	-	CASSTQFIETQYF	TGTGCCAGCAGCACCCAATTCATAGAGACCCAGTACTTC
-	TRBV4-1	TRBJ2-3	TRBD2	CASSQPIAGVARKQYF	TGCGCCAGCAGCCAACCCATAGCGGGAGTGGCCCGAAAGCAGTATTTT
-	TRBV2	TRBJ2-1	-	CASSEPGWVYNEQFF	TGTGCCAGCAGTGAACCTGGGTGGGTATACAATGAGCAGTTCTTC
once	TRBV30	TRBJ1-1	-	CAWRTGAEAFF	TGTGCCTGGAGGACAGGCGCCGAAGCTTTCTTT
-	TRBV30	TRBJ2-3	TRBD2	CAWSVRGGYTDTQYF	TGTGCCTGGAGTGTACGGGGGGGATACACAGATACGCAGTATTTT
once	TRBV2	TRBJ2-1	-	CASSPGNSYNEQFF	TGTGCCAGCAGTCCAGGCAACTCCTACAATGAGCAGTTCTTC
once	TRBV10-2	TRBJ2-2	-	CASSSATGYNGELFF	TGCGCCAGCAGTTCTGCCACAGGGTACAACGGGGAGCTGTTTTTT
once	TRBV5-1	TRBJ1-6	TRBD1	CASSLPGQGMNSPLHF	TGCGCCAGCAGCTTACCGGGACAGGGCATGAATTCACCCCTCCACTTT
-	TRBV18	TRBJ2-7	-	CASSPQFGAYEQYF	TGTGCCAGCTCACCACAATTTGGAGCGTACGAGCAGTACTTC
-	TRBV28	TRBJ1-6	-	CASSSLPTVSSYNSPLHF	TGTGCCAGCAGTTCCCTGCCGACAGTAAGCTCCTATAATTCACCCCTCCACTTT
-	TRBV4-1	TRBJ2-7	-	CASSGGAGVQYEQYF	TGCGCCAGCAGTGGAGGGGCCGGGGTTCAATACGAGCAGTACTTC
-	TRBV10-3	TRBJ2-1	TRBD1	CAISEARTGAGEQFF	TGTGCCATCAGTGAGGCCAGGACAGGGGCCGGTGAGCAGTTCTTC
-	TRBV9	TRBJ2-2	-	CASSVGTLGTGELFF	TGTGCCAGCAGCGTAGGGACGCTGGGGACCGGGGAGCTGTTTTTT
-	TRBV7-2	TRBJ1-2	TRBD1	CASSPTGGGQGSGYTF	TGTGCCAGCAGCCCAACAGGAGGTGGACAGGGGAGCGGCTACACCTTC
-	TRBV6-6	TRBJ1-3	-	CASSYSESNTIYF	TGTGCCAGCAGTTACTCCGAGTCGAACACCATATATTTT
-	TRBV5-1	TRBJ1-1	-	CASSLPSGSEAFF	TGCGCCAGCAGCTTACCGTCAGGCTCTGAAGCTTTCTTT
once	TRBV6-5	TRBJ1-4	-	CASSPPAGSGEKLFF	TGTGCCAGCAGTCCCCCGGCGGGGAGTGGTGAAAAACTGTTTTTT
-	TRBV6-1	TRBJ2-7	TRBD1	CASRYDREGPYEQYF	TGTGCCAGCAGATATGACAGGGAAGGTCCCTACGAGCAGTACTTC
-	TRBV9	TRBJ2-2	-	CASSVALQAPGELFF	TGTGCCAGCAGCGTAGCTCTCCAGGCCCCCGGGGAGCTGTTTTTT
once	TRBV9	TRBJ1-2	-	CASSVGQYYGYTF	TGTGCCAGCAGCGTAGGACAGTACTATGGCTACACCTTC
once	TRBV6-5	TRBJ2-1	TRBD2	CASSPGLAALNEQFF	TGTGCCAGCAGCCCAGGACTAGCGGCACTCAATGAGCAGTTCTTC
once	TRBV11-2	TRBJ2-5	-	CASSSGLKETQYF	TGTGCCAGCAGCTCTGGACTCAAAGAGACCCAGTACTTC
-	TRBV5-1	TRBJ2-1	-	CASSSKTGSYNEQFF	TGCGCCAGCAGCTCCAAGACAGGCTCCTACAATGAGCAGTTCTTC
-	TRBV19	TRBJ2-3	-	CASTPPLPSSTDTQYF	TGTGCCAGTACCCCCCCCTTGCCGTCTAGCACAGATACGCAGTATTTT
once	TRBV6-1	TRBJ1-1	TRBD1	CASSLGQGVRTEAFF	TGTGCCAGCAGTTTAGGACAGGGGGTAAGAACTGAAGCTTTCTTT
-	TRBV2	TRBJ2-7	-	CASRIQSEQYF	TGTGCCAGCAGGATTCAATCCGAGCAGTACTTC
-	TRBV5-1	TRBJ2-3	TRBD1	CASSLERDRATDTQYF	TGCGCCAGCAGCTTGGAACGGGACAGAGCCACAGATACGCAGTATTTT
-	TRBV5-4	TRBJ1-4	-	CASGTYEKLFF	TGTGCCAGCGGGACATACGAAAAACTGTTTTTT
-	TRBV5-1	TRBJ1-3	-	CASSLAVAGAGNTIYF	TGCGCCAGCAGCTTGGCCGTTGCAGGGGCTGGAAACACCATATATTTT
-	TRBV18	TRBJ2-5	TRBD2	CASSPYPLAGGLQETQYF	TGTGCCAGCTCACCATACCCACTAGCGGGAGGTCTGCAAGAGACCCAGTACTTC
-	TRBV30	TRBJ1-2	-	CAYTTDFYGYTF	TGTGCCTATACGACAGATTTCTATGGCTACACCTTC
-	TRBV5-1	TRBJ2-7	-	CASSLDVPRGDEQYF	TGCGCCAGCAGCCTGGACGTCCCAAGGGGGGACGAGCAGTACTTC
-	TRBV6-1	TRBJ2-5	TRBD2	CASRLAGEVGTQYF	TGTGCCAGCAGGTTGGCGGGGGAGGTGGGGACCCAGTACTTC
-	TRBV28	TRBJ2-1	TRBD2	CASLGGGKNDNEQFF	TGTGCCAGCCTTGGGGGGGGTAAGAACGACAATGAGCAGTTCTTC
few	TRBV7-9	TRBJ1-5	-	CASSPGAGDSNQPQHF	TGTGCCAGCAGCCCCGGAGCAGGGGATAGCAATCAGCCCCAGCATTTT
once	TRBV11-2	TRBJ2-3	-	CASSLAAYLTDTQYF	TGTGCCAGCAGCTTAGCTGCCTACCTCACAGATACGCAGTATTTT
-	TRBV7-9	TRBJ2-7	TRBD1	CASSPGQALNWYEQYF	TGTGCCAGCAGCCCCGGACAGGCCCTTAATTGGTACGAGCAGTACTTC
-	TRBV7-2	TRBJ2-1	TRBD2	CASSLSSGQYNEQFF	TGTGCCAGCAGCTTATCTAGCGGGCAATACAATGAGCAGTTCTTC
-	TRBV6-6	TRBJ2-7	TRBD1	CASSYTPGQGDYEQYF	TGTGCCAGCAGTTACACGCCCGGACAGGGGGACTACGAGCAGTACTTC
-	TRBV7-9	TRBJ1-2	-	CASSSLSGNGYTF	TGTGCCAGCAGCTCCCTATCAGGGAATGGCTACACCTTC
-	TRBV10-3	TRBJ2-7	TRBD2	CAISEGLAGDPYEQYF	TGTGCCATCAGTGAGGGGCTGGCGGGAGACCCCTACGAGCAGTACTTC
-	TRBV2	TRBJ1-6	-	CASEEGGYNSPLHF	TGTGCCAGCGAGGAGGGGGGATATAATTCACCCCTCCACTTT
-	TRBV5-6	TRBJ1-5	TRBD1	CASSRDRGMGNQPQHF	TGTGCCAGCAGCCGAGACAGGGGAATGGGGAATCAGCCCCAGCATTTT
-	TRBV28	TRBJ2-7	-	CASRGSRSSYEQYF	TGTGCCAGCAGGGGTAGCAGATCCTCCTACGAGCAGTACTTC
-	TRBV7-2	TRBJ1-3	TRBD1	CASSTGTGAIYF	TGTGCCAGCAGCACCGGGACAGGGGCTATATATTTT
-	TRBV10-2	TRBJ1-2	TRBD1	CASSGTGNYGYTF	TGCGCCAGCAGTGGGACAGGGAACTATGGCTACACCTTC
-	TRBV28	TRBJ2-5	TRBD2	CASSLVAGDSETQYF	TGTGCCAGCAGTTTGGTAGCGGGAGATTCAGAGACCCAGTACTTC
-	TRBV11-3	TRBJ1-6	-	CASSLDSYPNSPLHF	TGTGCCAGCAGCTTAGACAGTTACCCTAATTCACCCCTCCACTTT
-	TRBV2	TRBJ2-3	TRBD2	CASNAGVIVDTQYF	TGTGCCAGCAATGCGGGAGTCATAGTGGATACGCAGTATTTT